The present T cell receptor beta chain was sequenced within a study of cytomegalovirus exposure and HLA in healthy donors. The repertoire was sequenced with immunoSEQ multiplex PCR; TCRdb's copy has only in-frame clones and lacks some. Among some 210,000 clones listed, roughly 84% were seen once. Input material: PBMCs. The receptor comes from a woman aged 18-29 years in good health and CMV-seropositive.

As DNA, the CDR3 is TGTGCCAGCAGTTCCGCCGGGGTGAACACTGAAGCTTTCTTT. Translation: CASSSAGVNTEAFF. The rearrangement uses TRBV28 and TRBJ1-1, with D uncertain. CDR3 size: 14 residues. The V end lost 4 bases, the J end lost 0 bases, and 9 bases lay between the germline ends. Germline assignment: CDR1 MDHEN and CDR2 SYDVKM.